The rows below give T cell receptor beta chains drawn from one sample of a study of T cell responses to AZD1222 COVID-19 vaccine. Profiled with immunoSEQ multiplex PCR; TCRdb holds only in-frame clones, not every one. The top ten clones hold 20% to 25% of a sample with tens of thousands of clones, under 85% of them seen once. The sample consisted of peripheral blood, taken on day 0 of MenACWY control vaccination. These receptor sequences come from an adult in good health. The CDR3 runs from the conserved cysteine through the conserved F or W. The order of the fields is clone size, D gene, V gene, J gene, CDR3 length, CDR3 DNA, CDR3 protein. D genes are given only for firm matches. Part of the rows lack a size; the others show once, few, many or a class for expanded clones.

abundance: NA; d_gene: NA; v_gene: TRBV9; j_gene: TRBJ2-1; len: 14; CDR3nt: TGTGCCAGCAGCGTGGGGAGCTCCTACAATGAGCAGTTCTTC; CDR3aa: CASSVGSSYNEQFF
abundance: NA; d_gene: NA; v_gene: TRBV18; j_gene: TRBJ1-5; len: 14; CDR3nt: TGTGCCAGCTCACCACAGTATAGCAATCAGCCCCAGCATTTT; CDR3aa: CASSPQYSNQPQHF
abundance: NA; d_gene: NA; v_gene: TRBV28; j_gene: TRBJ1-1; len: 11; CDR3nt: TGTGCCAGCCTGGGGGGGTCGCGAGCTTTCTTT; CDR3aa: CASLGGSRAFF
abundance: NA; d_gene: NA; v_gene: TRBV7-9; j_gene: TRBJ2-1; len: 16; CDR3nt: TGTGCCAGCAGCTTGCGGGGGCAAAGCTCCTACAATGAGCAGTTCTTC; CDR3aa: CASSLRGQSSYNEQFF
abundance: NA; d_gene: TRBD1; v_gene: TRBV6-5; j_gene: TRBJ1-3; len: 15; CDR3nt: TGTGCCAGCAGTTACTCGAAGACAGGGGGAAACACCATATATTTT; CDR3aa: CASSYSKTGGNTIYF
abundance: NA; d_gene: NA; v_gene: TRBV2; j_gene: TRBJ1-1; len: 15; CDR3nt: TGTGCCAGCAGTGCAAGGACAGTAGGGAACACTGAAGCTTTCTTT; CDR3aa: CASSARTVGNTEAFF
abundance: NA; d_gene: NA; v_gene: TRBV13; j_gene: TRBJ2-7; len: 15; CDR3nt: TGTGCCAGCAGCCTCCGGACGGGGGTTGGGGACGAGCAGTACTTC; CDR3aa: CASSLRTGVGDEQYF
abundance: NA; d_gene: NA; v_gene: TRBV12-3/TRBV12-4; j_gene: TRBJ1-5; len: 12; CDR3nt: TGTGCCAGCAGCTCCCCTTTTCAGCCCCAGCATTTT; CDR3aa: CASSSPFQPQHF
abundance: NA; d_gene: NA; v_gene: TRBV9; j_gene: TRBJ2-3; len: 16; CDR3nt: TGTGCCAGCAGCGTAGGGACGGGTACCGGCACAGATACGCAGTATTTT; CDR3aa: CASSVGTGTGTDTQYF
abundance: NA; d_gene: TRBD1; v_gene: TRBV5-1; j_gene: TRBJ2-5; len: 16; CDR3nt: TGCGCCAGCAGTTACAGGGGGGACGTGGGAGGCGAGACCCAGTACTTC; CDR3aa: CASSYRGDVGGETQYF
abundance: NA; d_gene: NA; v_gene: TRBV4-2; j_gene: TRBJ1-5; len: 17; CDR3nt: TGTGCCAGCAGCCGGGGGGGGCCGGGGGATAGCAATCAGCCCCAGCATTTT; CDR3aa: CASSRGGPGDSNQPQHF
abundance: few; d_gene: NA; v_gene: TRBV5-1; j_gene: TRBJ1-1; len: 15; CDR3nt: TGCGCCAGCAGCTTGGTTCCGGGGATGAACACTGAAGCTTTCTTT; CDR3aa: CASSLVPGMNTEAFF
abundance: NA; d_gene: NA; v_gene: TRBV3-1/TRBV3-2; j_gene: TRBJ2-6; len: 15; CDR3nt: TGTGCCAGCAGCCCGGGGAGGACTGGGGCCAACGTCCTGACTTTC; CDR3aa: CASSPGRTGANVLTF
abundance: NA; d_gene: NA; v_gene: TRBV4-1; j_gene: TRBJ1-5; len: 16; CDR3nt: TGCGCCAGCAGCCAAGATCTGGGGATCGTGGATCAGCCCCAGCATTTT; CDR3aa: CASSQDLGIVDQPQHF
abundance: NA; d_gene: NA; v_gene: TRBV3-1/TRBV3-2; j_gene: TRBJ2-3; len: 13; CDR3nt: TGTGCCAGCAGCCAACCTGGACGAGATACGCAGTATTTT; CDR3aa: CASSQPGRDTQYF
abundance: few; d_gene: TRBD2; v_gene: TRBV19; j_gene: TRBJ2-1; len: 13; CDR3nt: TGTGCCAGTAGCCCTAGCGGGAGAAGTGAGCAGTTCTTC; CDR3aa: CASSPSGRSEQFF
abundance: NA; d_gene: NA; v_gene: TRBV2; j_gene: TRBJ1-4; len: 14; CDR3nt: TGTGCCAGCAGGATAGGGACCTCGGGTGAAAAACTGTTTTTT; CDR3aa: CASRIGTSGEKLFF
abundance: NA; d_gene: TRBD2; v_gene: TRBV27; j_gene: TRBJ2-7; len: 16; CDR3nt: TGTGCCAGCAGCTACTCTGGAACTAGCGCGCTCTACGAGCAGTACTTC; CDR3aa: CASSYSGTSALYEQYF
abundance: NA; d_gene: TRBD1; v_gene: TRBV27; j_gene: TRBJ2-3; len: 13; CDR3nt: TGTGCCAGCAGAGCGACAGGGATAGATACGCAGTATTTT; CDR3aa: CASRATGIDTQYF
abundance: NA; d_gene: TRBD2; v_gene: TRBV11-2; j_gene: TRBJ2-1; len: 18; CDR3nt: TGTGCCAGCAGCTTAGAGGCGGGATTTGCGGGAGTAAACAATGAGCAGTTCTTC; CDR3aa: CASSLEAGFAGVNNEQFF
abundance: once; d_gene: NA; v_gene: TRBV4-1; j_gene: TRBJ1-2; len: 18; CDR3nt: TGCGCCAGCAGCCGAACAACCCTTAGACGGCAGGTAGCCTATGGCTACACCTTC; CDR3aa: CASSRTTLRRQVAYGYTF
abundance: NA; d_gene: TRBD1; v_gene: TRBV5-4; j_gene: TRBJ1-1; len: 15; CDR3nt: TGTGCCAGCAGCACGGCGCAGGGGGTGAACACTGAAGCTTTCTTT; CDR3aa: CASSTAQGVNTEAFF
abundance: NA; d_gene: TRBD2; v_gene: TRBV9; j_gene: TRBJ2-1; len: 15; CDR3nt: TGTGCCAGCAGCGCCGGGACTAGCCGCCTCGGGGAGCAGTTCTTC; CDR3aa: CASSAGTSRLGEQFF
abundance: NA; d_gene: NA; v_gene: TRBV5-4; j_gene: TRBJ1-2; len: 15; CDR3nt: TGTGCCAGCAGCTTGGTCGAGGGGCGCATTAGCGGCTACACCTTC; CDR3aa: CASSLVEGRISGYTF
abundance: once; d_gene: NA; v_gene: TRBV19; j_gene: TRBJ1-2; len: 15; CDR3nt: TGTGCCAGTAGTACACCCGCCGGGGAGGTGGGCGGCTACACCTTC; CDR3aa: CASSTPAGEVGGYTF
abundance: NA; d_gene: TRBD1; v_gene: TRBV14; j_gene: TRBJ2-5; len: 16; CDR3nt: TGTGCCAGCAGCCGTCGCGGGGGGACAGGGGGAGAGACCCAGTACTTC; CDR3aa: CASSRRGGTGGETQYF
abundance: NA; d_gene: TRBD2; v_gene: TRBV7-9; j_gene: TRBJ2-3; len: 17; CDR3nt: TGTGCCAGCAGACTGAGACTAGCGGGAGTAATTGCAGATACGCAGTATTTT; CDR3aa: CASRLRLAGVIADTQYF
abundance: NA; d_gene: NA; v_gene: TRBV18; j_gene: TRBJ2-1; len: 13; CDR3nt: TGTGCCAGCTCCCTCCAGGGTTACAATGAGCAGTTCTTC; CDR3aa: CASSLQGYNEQFF